This T cell receptor beta chain was profiled in a study of technical replicates of blood from a handful of donors. TCRdb keeps only in-frame clones here, not all; method: immunoSEQ multiplex PCR. The data contain tens of thousands of clones, around nine tenths of them singletons. V was shortened by 0 bases and J by 4 bases, with 13 bases between the two germline ends. The germline CDR1 and CDR2 sequences are MRHNA and SNTAGT. The CDR3 sequence is 17 residues long. The source material was PBMCs. The rearrangement joins TRBV6-4 to TRBJ2-6; a weak D match, TRBD2 (5 bases). The source is a human donor in good health. Some clones in this sample may be carry-over from other donors' samples. The CDR3 bases are TGTGCCAGCAGTGACTCCGGCGGGCCGAAGGGGGCCAACGTCCTGACTTTC. Its translation: CASSDSGGPKGANVLTF.